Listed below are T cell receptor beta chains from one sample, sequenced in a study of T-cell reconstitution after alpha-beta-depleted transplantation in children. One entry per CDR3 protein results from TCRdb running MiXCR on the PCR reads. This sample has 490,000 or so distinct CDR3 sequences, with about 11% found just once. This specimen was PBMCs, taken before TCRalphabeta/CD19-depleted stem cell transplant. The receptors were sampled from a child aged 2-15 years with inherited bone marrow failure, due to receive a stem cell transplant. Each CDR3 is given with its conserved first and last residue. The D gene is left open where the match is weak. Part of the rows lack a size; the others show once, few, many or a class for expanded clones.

CDR3 protein: CASSLEAGENQPQHF
CDR3 DNA: TGTGCCAGCAGCTTAGAGGCAGGGGAGAATCAGCCCCAGCATTTT
D gene: -
clone size: many
J gene: TRBJ1-5
V gene: TRBV7-2

CDR3 protein: CASSLAPRGQQETQYF
CDR3 DNA: TGTGCCAGCAGCTTAGCGCCGAGGGGGCAACAAGAGACCCAGTACTTC
D gene: TRBD1
clone size: many
J gene: TRBJ2-5
V gene: TRBV7-9

CDR3 protein: CSVDRRNTEAFF
CDR3 DNA: TGCAGCGTAGACAGGCGGAACACTGAAGCTTTCTTT
D gene: -
clone size: many
J gene: TRBJ1-1
V gene: TRBV29-1

CDR3 protein: CASSFSEGAGQVLIYYEQYF
CDR3 DNA: TGTGCCAGCAGTTTCTCCGAGGGGGCCGGGCAGGTCCTGATTTATTACGAGCAGTACTTC
D gene: TRBD1
clone size: many
J gene: TRBJ2-7
V gene: TRBV28

CDR3 protein: CASSKDSYQETQYF
CDR3 DNA: TGCGCCAGCAGCAAGGACAGCTATCAAGAGACCCAGTACTTC
D gene: -
clone size: -
J gene: TRBJ2-5
V gene: TRBV5-1

CDR3 protein: CASSLPPGHQQETQYF
CDR3 DNA: TGTGCCAGCAGCTTACCACCGGGCCACCAACAAGAGACCCAGTACTTC
D gene: -
clone size: -
J gene: TRBJ2-5
V gene: TRBV7-9

CDR3 protein: CSVVDRESAEAFF
CDR3 DNA: TGCAGCGTAGTAGACAGGGAATCTGCAGAAGCTTTCTTT
D gene: TRBD1
clone size: many
J gene: TRBJ1-1
V gene: TRBV29-1

CDR3 protein: CSAGYRLRPTQYF
CDR3 DNA: TGCAGTGCGGGATACCGACTACGTCCGACCCAGTACTTC
D gene: -
clone size: many
J gene: TRBJ2-5
V gene: TRBV20-1

CDR3 protein: CASNSGADYNEQFF
CDR3 DNA: TGTGCCAGCAATAGCGGAGCTGACTACAATGAGCAGTTCTTC
D gene: -
clone size: many
J gene: TRBJ2-1
V gene: TRBV27

CDR3 protein: CASSYSGAQPQHF
CDR3 DNA: TGTGCCAGCAGTTACTCCGGGGCTCAGCCCCAGCATTTT
D gene: -
clone size: many
J gene: TRBJ1-5
V gene: TRBV6-6

CDR3 protein: CASSLLEDTQYF
CDR3 DNA: TGTGCCAGCAGTTTGTTGGAGGATACGCAGTATTTT
D gene: -
clone size: few
J gene: TRBJ2-3
V gene: TRBV12-3/TRBV12-4

CDR3 protein: CATSDGGTSGRIVGEQFF
CDR3 DNA: TGTGCCACCAGTGATGGAGGGACTAGCGGGAGGATCGTCGGTGAGCAGTTCTTC
D gene: TRBD2
clone size: few
J gene: TRBJ2-1
V gene: TRBV24-1